One sample yielded the 18 T cell receptor beta chains listed below, sequenced in a study of human T cells and chemical hapten exposure. Time point here: pre-sensitization, week 0. Described treatment: therapeutic diphenylcyclopropenone sensitization with weekly scalp DPC. TCRdb called the RACE reads again in MiXCR, with one record for every CDR3 protein. The data show a few hundred thousand distinct CDR3 sequences, 5.5% seen once. The source was whole blood, collected in connection with sensitization to the hapten diphenylcyclopropenone (DPC). The receptors stem from a young woman with alopecia areata. Some clones in this sample may be carry-over from other donors' samples.

This clonotype was picked up many times. The rearrangement links TRBV20-1 to TRBJ1-2; no clear D. Germline values: CDR1 DFQATT, CDR2 SNEGSKA (reference sequence). V gave up 5 bases and J gave up 2 bases, with 15 bases separating them. The CDR3 consists of 14 residues. CDR3 coding DNA: TGCAGTGCTTGGTGGCCAGCTCGGAACTATGGCTACACCTTC. It is translated as CSAWWPARNYGYTF.

The rearrangement joins TRBV5-1 to TRBJ2-5, with D perhaps TRBD2 (5 bases). Germline V CDR1 and CDR2: SGHRS, YFSETQ. The V end was cut by 2 bases, the J end by 5 bases, with 13 bases between. The CDR3 sequence is 14 residues long. This CDR3 reads CASSFRGAEETQYF. The CDR3 bases are TGCGCCAGCAGCTTTCGAGGAGCGGAGGAGACCCAGTACTTC.

The CDR3: CASSPTTGIGAGELFF. The CDR3 DNA is TGTGCCAGCTCACCTACGACAGGCATTGGGGCCGGGGAGCTGTTTTTT. This sequence joins TRBV18 and TRBJ2-2, with a tentative D call TRBD1 (6 bases). V was shortened by 3 bases and J by 6 bases, with 17 bases between the two germline ends. The V gene's germline CDR1 is KGHSH and CDR2 LQKENI. This CDR3 has 16 amino acids.

This clonotype was found a few times. J is TRBJ2-7 and V is TRBV9; TRBD2 matches 7 bases. Germline V CDR1 and CDR2: SGDLS, YYNGEE. This CDR3 contains 14 residues. The trim removed 0 bases at V and 4 bases at J, leaving 4 bases unmatched. The CDR3 here is CASSVGWGGYEQYF. CDR3 DNA sequence: TGTGCCAGCAGCGTAGGATGGGGAGGGTACGAGCAGTACTTC.

This sequence joins TRBV7-2 and TRBJ1-6; TRBD1 is a possible D gene (6 bases). Trimming took off 3 bases at V and 11 bases at J, with 17 bases between the two ends. The CDR3 is made up of 15 amino acids. Per the germline V gene, CDR1 is SGHTA and CDR2 is FQGNSA. The CDR3 DNA is TGTGCCAGCAGCTTGGGGGCCCGGCTGGAGACACCCCTCCACTTT. Translated: CASSLGARLETPLHF.

The V call is TRBV7-2, the J call TRBJ2-5; 9 positions agree with TRBD2. The CDR3 has 18 amino acids. CDR1 is SGHTA, CDR2 FQGNSA, per germline. The ends lost 4 bases at V and 2 bases at J; junction bases unmatched: 14. CDR3: CASSSPSSGLAPQETQYF. CDR3 nucleotides: TGTGCCAGCAGCTCACCATCATCGGGACTAGCTCCTCAAGAGACCCAGTACTTC. Full variable domain (remainder filled in from reference TRBV7-2 and TRBJ2-5): GAGVSQSPSNKVTEKGKDVELRCDPISGHTALYWYRQSLGQGLEFLIYFQGNSAPDKSGLPSDRFSAERTGGSVSTLTIQRTQQEDSAVYLCASSSPSSGLAPQETQYFGPGTRLLVL.

This clonotype was seen ten or more times. This chain uses TRBV20-1 with TRBJ1-4; TRBD1 might be the D (6 bases). CDR3 length: 15 residues. Germline CDR1 is DFQATT and CDR2 is SNEGSKA (reference sequence). Between the trimmed V and J ends, which lost 5 bases and 5 bases, there was a span of 18 bases. The CDR3 is CSARLAGVPNEKLFF. In nucleotides, the CDR3 is TGCAGTGCTCGACTCGCAGGGGTCCCCAATGAAAAACTGTTTTTT.

This clonotype was observed at least ten times. V gene TRBV6-2 or TRBV6-3 combines with J gene TRBJ1-5; D is unclear. The CDR3 is 13 residues long. V was cut by 2 bases and J by 5 bases, with 7 bases left in between. Germline V gene data show CDR1 as MNHEY and CDR2 as SVGEGT. CDR3 loop: CASSYDGDQPQHF. CDR3 sequence (DNA): TGTGCCAGCAGTTACGATGGAGATCAGCCCCAGCATTTT.

This clonotype was detected many times. This chain joins TRBV7-8 and TRBJ1-2; D is uncertain. Germline loops: CDR1 SGHVS, CDR2 FQNEAQ. V was pared by 3 bases and J by 3 bases, with 14 bases between. The CDR3 is 15 amino acids. DNA for the CDR3: TGTGCCAGCAGCTTGACGACCGAAGCCCACTATGGCTACACCTTC. Protein: CASSLTTEAHYGYTF.

The table lists this clonotype with a few counts. The chain employs TRBV7-9 and TRBJ2-5, with a weak D call TRBD1 (5 bases). V was cut by 0 bases and J by 5 bases, with 16 bases left in between. CDR1 is SEHNR, CDR2 FQNEAQ, per germline (reference sequence). The CDR3 totals 16 residues. The CDR3 sequence: CASSLALLGRGETQYF. The CDR3 nucleotides read TGTGCCAGCAGCTTAGCGTTACTGGGTAGGGGTGAGACCCAGTACTTC.

This clonotype was observed at least ten times. CDR3 protein: CAISEVGGDGYTF. The CDR3 coding sequence is TGTGCCATCAGTGAAGTTGGGGGAGATGGCTACACCTTC. The chain links TRBV10-3 to TRBJ1-2; TRBD1 might be the D (5 bases). The V gene lost 3 bases and the J gene lost 6 bases, with 11 bases spanning the gap. Looked up from germline, CDR1 is ENHRY and CDR2 is SYGVKD. This CDR3 spans 13 amino acids.

The table lists this clonotype with a few counts. J is TRBJ2-4 and V is TRBV6-1; the D gene is possibly TRBD2 (7 bases). Per the germline V gene, CDR1 is MNHNS and CDR2 is SASEGT. Trimming cost V 6 bases and J 0 bases, with 21 bases left between them. This CDR3 is 18 amino acids long. CDR3 nucleotides: TGTGCCAGCAGCCCGGGGGGCGGGGGTTTCCTAGCCAAAAACATTCAGTACTTC. It specifies CASSPGGGGFLAKNIQYF.

There are many counts of this clonotype. This chain connects TRBV28 to TRBJ2-3; possibly TRBD1 or TRBD2 for D (5 bases each). The V end lost 4 bases, the J end lost 1 base, and 18 bases lay between the germline ends. From germline, CDR1 is MDHEN and CDR2 SYDVKM. The CDR3 covers 17 residues. CDR3 region: CASSSWGSSEGTDTQYF. The CDR3 DNA follows: TGTGCCAGCAGTTCCTGGGGGTCGTCCGAGGGCACAGATACGCAGTATTTT.

This clonotype came up a few times. The CDR3: CSIRQGSSPLHF. CDR3 nucleotide sequence: TGCAGCATTCGACAGGGGAGTTCACCCCTCCACTTT. The V gene is TRBV29-1, the J gene TRBJ1-6, with TRBD1 matching 8 bases. Looked up from germline, CDR1 is SQVTM and CDR2 is ANQGSEA. Trimming took 8 bases from V and 9 from J; bases not matched to a gene: 6. CDR3 length equals 12 residues.

Only a few counts were recorded for this clonotype. The genes are TRBV20-1 and TRBJ2-3, with TRBD1 identical over 10 bases. Germline CDR1 is DFQATT and CDR2 is SNEGSKA (reference sequence). CDR3 length: 15 amino acids. The trim removed 6 bases at V and 3 bases at J, leaving 9 bases unmatched. In DNA form, the CDR3 reads TGCAGTGCCGGAGAGTCGGGACAGGGGACAGATACGCAGTATTTT. Encoded protein: CSAGESGQGTDTQYF.

This clonotype occurred a few times. The chain uses TRBV20-1 and TRBJ1-5; the D is unclear. The germline gives CDR1 DFQATT, CDR2 SNEGSKA (reference sequence). CDR3 length: 14 amino acids. The V end lost 4 bases, the J end lost 0 bases, and 10 bases lay between the germline ends. Here the CDR3 DNA reads TGCAGTGCTATTCGGGGAGATAGCAATCAGCCCCAGCATTTT. This sequence encodes CSAIRGDSNQPQHF.

On this clonotype itself: This sequence may be a read error, since a much larger clone differs from it by one base. V usage is TRBV6-2 or TRBV6-3 and J usage is TRBJ2-3, with D hard to call. CDR1 is MNHEY, CDR2 SVGEGT, per germline. V was pared by 5 bases and J by 2 bases, with 5 bases between. The CDR3 has 12 amino acids. The CDR3 spells CASSQYTDTQYF. Written as DNA, the CDR3 is TGTGCCAGCAGTCAATACACAGATACGCAGTATTTT.

There are many counts of this clonotype. V usage is TRBV11-2 and J usage is TRBJ2-7; 12 positions match TRBD2. Germline V gene lookup returns CDR1 SGHAT and CDR2 FQNNGV. V gave up 0 bases and J gave up 3 bases; unmatched junction bases: 6. This CDR3 is built from 17 residues. This chain's CDR3 is CASSLEPLAGGIYEQYF. The CDR3 DNA is TGTGCCAGCAGCTTAGAACCCCTAGCGGGGGGGATCTACGAGCAGTACTTC.